One and the same sample provided the 12 T cell receptor beta chains below, sequenced in a study of cytomegalovirus exposure and HLA in healthy donors. PCR amplification relied on 60 Vbeta primers (plus 13 Jbeta primers). Measured with immunoSEQ multiplex PCR; TCRdb has only the in-frame clones, and not every one. The profile covers 76,000 or so clones, with approximately 72% appearing a single time and about 9.5% taken by the ten largest. The sample was PBMCs. All receptors come from a woman aged 40 to 50 in good health and CMV-seropositive.

The chain is built from TRBV27 and TRBJ1-2; 8 bases match TRBD1. CDR1 MNHEY and CDR2 SMNVEV come from the germline V gene (reference sequence). V lost 8 bases to trimming and J lost 7 bases; unmatched junction nucleotides: 6. The CDR3 runs to 12 residues. CDR3 sequence (DNA): TGTGCCAGCGTGGACAGGGCGGGTGGCTACACCTTC. Translated: CASVDRAGGYTF.

The V and J genes are TRBV10-3 and TRBJ1-1, with 8 bases fitting TRBD1. Germline lookup yields CDR1 ENHRY and CDR2 SYGVKD. The CDR3 length is 15 residues. The ends lost 4 bases at V and 1 base at J; junction bases unmatched: 5. Written as DNA, the CDR3 is TGTGCCATCAGTGGGACAGGGAGAGCGAACACTGAAGCTTTCTTT. Its protein product is CAISGTGRANTEAFF.

The chain has TRBV27 and TRBJ1-2, with D maybe TRBD1 (6 bases). Trimming cost V 5 bases and J 4 bases, with 14 bases left between them. The CDR3 is 14 amino acids. Per the germline V gene, CDR1 is MNHEY and CDR2 is SMNVEV (reference sequence). CDR3 region: CASSPSAGAYGYTF. The CDR3 nucleotides read TGTGCCAGCAGTCCGTCTGCGGGGGCCTATGGCTACACCTTC.

The V gene is TRBV7-9, the J gene TRBJ2-2; 7 bases match TRBD2. V lost 2 bases and J lost 5; bases outside the gene matches: 5. The V gene's germline CDR1 is SEHNR and CDR2 FQNEAQ (reference sequence). CDR3 size: 15 residues. The CDR3 DNA sequence: TGTGCCAGCAGCTTAACGGAACTAGCGACCGGGGAGCTGTTTTTT. Translating gives CASSLTELATGELFF.

V gene TRBV4-1 combines with J gene TRBJ1-2; D possibly corresponds to TRBD1 (6 bases). CDR3 length: 15 residues. Between the trimmed V and J ends, which lost 4 bases and 8 bases, there was a span of 20 bases. CDR1 is MGHRA and CDR2 is YSYEKL in the germline V gene. The CDR3 DNA sequence: TGCGCCAGCAGCCTTAACGCTGCAGGGACAAGAGGCTACACCTTC. It specifies CASSLNAAGTRGYTF.

The gene calls are TRBV29-1 and TRBJ2-5; 16 bases align to TRBD2. This CDR3 is built from 14 residues. The V gene's germline CDR1 is SQVTM and CDR2 ANQGSEA. The V gene end was trimmed by 7 bases and the J gene end by 5 bases; junction bases not matched to a gene: 4. CDR3 region: CSGGLAGGYETQYF. As DNA, the CDR3 is TGCAGCGGGGGACTAGCGGGGGGGTATGAGACCCAGTACTTC.

V is TRBV28 and J is TRBJ1-5; TRBD1 is a possible D gene (5 bases). The ends were cut back, 4 bases at V and 6 bases at J, with 13 bases in the middle. From germline, CDR1 is MDHEN and CDR2 SYDVKM. The CDR3 is 14 amino acids. The CDR3 nucleotides are TGTGCCAGCAGTTACGGGGGGAGGGGTCAGCCCCAGCATTTT. Translating it yields CASSYGGRGQPQHF.

The chain recombines TRBV7-6 with TRBJ2-5, with 7 bases aligning to TRBD2. This CDR3 region has 15 residues. Germline trimming cut 1 base from V and 2 bases from J; bases unmatched to any gene: 4. Germline V gives CDR1 SGHVS, CDR2 FNYEAQ. CDR3 protein: CASSLGGGGQETQYF. Written as DNA, the CDR3 is TGTGCCAGCAGCTTAGGGGGCGGGGGACAAGAGACCCAGTACTTC.

The chain is built from TRBV19 and TRBJ2-1; 15 nucleotides line up with TRBD2. The CDR3 runs 17 residues. Germline CDR1 LNHDA, CDR2 SQIVND (reference sequence). The V gene end was trimmed by 2 bases and the J gene end by 8 bases; junction bases not matched to a gene: 7. As DNA, the CDR3 is TGTGCCAGTAGTATAACTGGGACTAGCGGGGGGTTGCATGAGCAGTTCTTC. Protein product: CASSITGTSGGLHEQFF.

CDR3 region: CASSDLEWEGGVETQYF. Here the CDR3 DNA reads TGTGCCAGCAGTGATCTAGAGTGGGAGGGAGGAGTAGAGACCCAGTACTTC. J is TRBJ2-5 and V is TRBV6-1; 7 positions agree with TRBD2. CDR1 is MNHNS and CDR2 is SASEGT in the germline V gene. The V segment lost 3 bases and the J segment 4 bases; nucleotides outside the gene matches: 14. The CDR3 has 17 residues.

The chain has TRBV5-1 and TRBJ2-2, with a possible D match to TRBD1 (5 bases). Trimming took off 5 bases at V and 5 bases at J, with 7 bases between the two ends. This CDR3 is 12 amino acids long. Per germline, CDR1 SGHRS and CDR2 YFSETQ. For the CDR3, the DNA is TGCGCCAGCAGTAGGGGAACCGGGGAGCTGTTTTTT. Amino acid sequence: CASSRGTGELFF.

This chain connects TRBV30 to TRBJ1-1; D gene unclear. Trimming took 2 bases from V and 8 from J, leaving 6 bases between them. Germline CDR1 GTSNPN, CDR2 SVGIG (reference sequence). There are 10 residues in the CDR3. The CDR3 region is CAWSHKEAFF. CDR3 in DNA: TGTGCCTGGAGTCACAAGGAAGCTTTCTTT.